The rows below give T cell receptor beta chains drawn from one sample of a study of T cell changes during pregnancy in multiple sclerosis. Some clones are missing from TCRdb's copy, which holds only in-frame ones; the method was immunoSEQ multiplex PCR. The table records 75,000 to 100,000 clones, around 92% of them present only once. Sequenced material: peripheral blood, taken after pregnancy. The receptors originated from a female donor with multiple sclerosis, enrolled in a pregnancy study. The CDR3 runs from the conserved cysteine through the conserved F or W. A D gene is named only where the DNA matches it firmly. Size is omitted from some rows. Given values are once, few, many or a class for expanded clones.

.	13	TRBV29-1	.	TRBJ1-5	CSVAGTQNQPQHF	TGCAGCGTCGCCGGGACACAAAATCAGCCCCAGCATTTT
.	14	TRBV4-2	.	TRBJ2-7	CASSPPQTGNEQYF	TGTGCCAGCAGCCCCCCCCAGACTGGCAACGAGCAGTACTTC
.	13	TRBV5-4	.	TRBJ1-2	CASSLDSLYGYTF	TGTGCCAGCAGCTTGGACAGCCTTTATGGCTACACCTTC
TRBD2	16	TRBV28	few	TRBJ2-1	CASSLRSSGYYNEQFF	TGTGCCAGCAGTTTGAGGTCTAGCGGGTACTACAATGAGCAGTTCTTC
TRBD1	18	TRBV9	.	TRBJ2-1	CASSRQSPTGTGVGEQFF	TGTGCCAGCAGCCGACAATCGCCCACCGGGACAGGGGTGGGTGAGCAGTTCTTC
.	13	TRBV19	.	TRBJ1-1	CASKVPGNTEAFF	TGTGCCAGTAAGGTCCCGGGGAACACTGAAGCTTTCTTT
TRBD1	15	TRBV18	.	TRBJ1-4	CASSPTGGLEEKLFF	TGTGCCAGCTCACCGACAGGGGGTCTAGAAGAAAAACTGTTTTTT
.	13	TRBV5-1	.	TRBJ2-3	CASSLGAGDTQYF	TGCGCCAGCAGCTTGGGGGCCGGAGATACGCAGTATTTT
.	14	TRBV5-1	.	TRBJ2-3	CASSLGSGPDTQYF	TGCGCCAGCAGCTTGGGGTCAGGGCCAGATACGCAGTATTTT
.	14	TRBV12-5	.	TRBJ2-5	CASGLSGGPETQYF	TGTGCTAGTGGTTTGTCCGGGGGGCCAGAGACCCAGTACTTC
TRBD1	13	TRBV5-1	many	TRBJ2-1	CASSPGQGNEQFF	TGCGCCAGCAGCCCCGGACAGGGTAATGAGCAGTTCTTC
TRBD1	19	TRBV19	.	TRBJ1-2	CASSILRMPTGPGGYGYTF	TGTGCCAGTAGTATTTTGAGGATGCCGACAGGGCCTGGGGGCTATGGCTACACCTTC
TRBD1	16	TRBV6-6	.	TRBJ2-6	CASRIGQVERANVLTF	TGTGCCAGCAGGATAGGACAGGTGGAGAGGGCCAACGTCCTGACTTTC
TRBD1	16	TRBV5-6	.	TRBJ2-1	CASSVHRGSSYNEQFF	TGTGCCAGCAGCGTCCACAGGGGTAGCTCCTACAATGAGCAGTTCTTC
TRBD1	14	TRBV6-5	.	TRBJ1-1	CASSRVRDSRQAFF	TGTGCCAGCAGTCGAGTGAGGGACAGCCGTCAAGCTTTCTTT
TRBD2	16	TRBV5-1	.	TRBJ2-1	CASSLDWTRPGNEQFF	TGCGCCAGCAGCTTGGATTGGACTAGGCCCGGGAATGAGCAGTTCTTC
.	13	TRBV11-2	.	TRBJ2-1	CASSLAGNNEQFF	TGTGCCAGCAGCTTAGCCGGGAACAATGAGCAGTTCTTC
.	15	TRBV9	.	TRBJ2-2	CASSVVPGSDGELFF	TGTGCCAGCAGCGTAGTACCAGGGTCAGACGGGGAGCTGTTTTTT
.	14	TRBV7-9	.	TRBJ2-3	CASSHGLNTDTQYF	TGTGCCAGCAGCCACGGACTAAACACAGATACGCAGTATTTT
.	16	TRBV5-1	.	TRBJ2-3	CASSAGETQVTDTQYF	TGCGCCAGCAGCGCCGGAGAAACGCAAGTCACAGATACGCAGTATTTT
TRBD2	16	TRBV7-6	.	TRBJ2-1	CASSARLAGVVYEQFF	TGTGCCAGCAGCGCCCGACTAGCGGGAGTAGTCTATGAGCAGTTCTTC
TRBD2	16	TRBV6-5	.	TRBJ2-3	CASSYSTSAATDTQYF	TGTGCCAGCAGTTACTCTACTAGCGCTGCCACAGATACGCAGTATTTT
TRBD2	16	TRBV18	.	TRBJ2-1	CASSPPRTSGNHEQFF	TGTGCCAGCTCACCTCCCCGGACTAGCGGGAACCATGAGCAGTTCTTC
TRBD1	13	TRBV6-1	once	TRBJ2-1	CASSVTGVYAWFF	TGTGCCAGCAGTGTTACAGGGGTCTACGCGTGGTTCTTC
.	14	TRBV19	.	TRBJ1-1	CASSRKGGNTEAFF	TGTGCCAGTAGTCGAAAGGGAGGGAACACTGAAGCTTTCTTT
TRBD2	16	TRBV5-4	.	TRBJ2-5	CASSPRAGGPWETQYF	TGTGCCAGCAGCCCTCGAGCGGGAGGGCCCTGGGAGACCCAGTACTTC
TRBD1	17	TRBV19	.	TRBJ1-4	CASSEDRGLATNEKLFF	TGTGCCAGTAGTGAAGACAGGGGCCTTGCAACTAATGAAAAACTGTTTTTT
.	11	TRBV27	.	TRBJ1-1	CASSSGVEAFF	TGTGCCAGCAGTTCAGGGGTAGAAGCTTTCTTT
.	15	TRBV5-1	once	TRBJ2-6	CASYPGLSGANVLTF	TGCGCCAGCTACCCAGGACTCTCTGGGGCCAACGTCCTGACTTTC
.	13	TRBV11-2	.	TRBJ1-5	CASSPNRDQPQHF	TGTGCCAGCAGCCCAAACAGGGATCAGCCCCAGCATTTT
TRBD2	15	TRBV4-1	.	TRBJ2-7	CASSQPGLADYEQYF	TGCGCCAGCAGCCAACCGGGACTAGCGGACTACGAGCAGTACTTC
.	15	TRBV5-6	.	TRBJ1-1	CASSPIVRMNTEAFF	TGTGCCAGCAGCCCTATTGTCAGGATGAACACTGAAGCTTTCTTT
.	15	TRBV19	.	TRBJ1-1	CASSIEGVMNTEAFF	TGTGCCAGTAGTATAGAAGGGGTTATGAACACTGAAGCTTTCTTT
TRBD1	15	TRBV19	few	TRBJ1-5	CASSTWDRGSQPQHF	TGTGCCAGTAGTACATGGGACAGGGGTAGTCAGCCCCAGCATTTT
TRBD1	15	TRBV7-9	.	TRBJ1-1	CASSAGTGLNTEAFF	TGTGCCAGCAGCGCGGGGACAGGGTTGAACACTGAAGCTTTCTTT
TRBD2	18	TRBV13	few	TRBJ2-1	CASSPRHVPGLADNEQFF	TGTGCCAGCAGCCCCCGACATGTTCCGGGACTAGCGGACAATGAGCAGTTCTTC
.	16	TRBV7-9	.	TRBJ1-6	CASSLGSAMTNSPLHF	TGTGCCAGCAGCTTAGGGTCAGCCATGACAAATTCACCCCTCCACTTT
TRBD2	15	TRBV4-3	.	TRBJ2-7	CASSPSGGGSYEQYF	TGCGCCAGCAGCCCCTCCGGGGGGGGTTCCTACGAGCAGTACTTC
.	15	TRBV6-5	.	TRBJ1-1	CASSYSINRDTEAFF	TGTGCCAGCAGTTACTCCATCAACAGGGACACTGAAGCTTTCTTT
TRBD1	13	TRBV7-3	.	TRBJ2-7	CASSRKTGGQQYF	TGTGCCAGCAGCCGAAAGACAGGGGGCCAGCAGTACTTC
TRBD2	12	TRBV4-2	.	TRBJ2-7	CASTGLAYEQYF	TGTGCCAGCACGGGACTAGCCTACGAGCAGTACTTC
.	13	TRBV2	.	TRBJ1-1	CASSLDSNTEAFF	TGTGCCAGCAGTCTGGACAGTAACACTGAAGCTTTCTTT
TRBD2	17	TRBV5-8	.	TRBJ2-2	CASSVPGTSTNTGELFF	TGTGCCAGCAGCGTCCCCGGGACTAGCACGAACACCGGGGAGCTGTTTTTT
TRBD2	17	TRBV5-1	.	TRBJ2-5	CASSLRAGLAHQETQYF	TGCGCCAGCAGCCTCCGAGCGGGACTAGCCCACCAAGAGACCCAGTACTTC
.	15	TRBV19	.	TRBJ1-3	CASSILTGSGNTIYF	TGTGCCAGTAGTATATTAACGGGCTCTGGAAACACCATATATTTT
TRBD1	15	TRBV5-6	.	TRBJ2-1	CASSWGQGADNEQFF	TGTGCCAGCAGCTGGGGACAGGGGGCTGACAATGAGCAGTTCTTC
TRBD1	15	TRBV29-1	.	TRBJ2-7	CSVAVQGQVPYEQYF	TGCAGCGTTGCGGTTCAGGGACAGGTACCTTACGAGCAGTACTTC
TRBD2	16	TRBV5-1	.	TRBJ2-5	CASSLVTGGRQETQYF	TGCGCCAGCAGCTTGGTGACGGGAGGGCGACAAGAGACCCAGTACTTC
TRBD2	14	TRBV30	.	TRBJ2-5	CAWRRGGGAKTQYF	TGTGCCTGGAGACGGGGCGGGGGGGCGAAGACCCAGTACTTC
.	13	TRBV6-5	.	TRBJ2-6	CASRPGGANVLTF	TGTGCCAGCAGGCCAGGGGGGGCCAACGTCCTGACTTTC
.	15	TRBV5-1	.	TRBJ2-1	CASSLTGGGHNEQFF	TGCGCCAGCAGCTTGACTGGGGGGGGGCACAATGAGCAGTTCTTC
.	12	TRBV19	.	TRBJ1-1	CASNVGNTEAFF	TGTGCCAGTAACGTCGGTAACACTGAAGCTTTCTTT